What follows are 26 T cell receptor beta chains derived from one specimen sequenced in a study of CD8 T cells in Susac syndrome. Random-hexamer reverse transcription was applied to roughly 0.5 to 1 ug RNA. TCRdb called the immunoSEQ multiplex PCR reads again in MiXCR, with one record for every CDR3 protein. The sample holds 160,000 or so distinct CDR3 sequences, 85% to 95% seen once. The sequencing sample was made of CD4+ T cells from PBMCs. The receptors originated from a human donor in good health.

The rearrangement uses TRBV6-1 and TRBJ1-1; D ambiguous. Germline lookup yields CDR1 MNHNS and CDR2 SASEGT. Trimming removed 7 bases from V and 7 bases from J, with 19 bases in between. The CDR3 runs to 14 residues. The CDR3 loop reads CASKVGRADYEAFF. For the CDR3, the DNA is TGTGCCAGCAAGGTGGGCCGAGCTGACTATGAAGCTTTCTTT.

The chain combines TRBV19 with TRBJ2-7, with a possible D match to TRBD2 (7 bases). The germline V and J ends were trimmed by 4 bases and 2 bases, with 12 bases remaining between them. Germline V gene lookup returns CDR1 LNHDA and CDR2 SQIVND (reference sequence). This CDR3 is built from 14 residues. The CDR3 coding sequence is TGTGCCAGTAGTACCCCGGGGGGCCCCTACGAGCAGTACTTC. This translates into CASSTPGGPYEQYF.

V is TRBV5-1 and J is TRBJ2-5; perhaps TRBD2 as D (6 bases). The CDR3 has 14 residues. With 5 bases removed from V and 1 base from J, the gap between germline ends came to 12 bases. In germline, CDR1 is SGHRS, CDR2 YFSETQ. The CDR3, as DNA: TGCGCCAGCAGTGGTAGCGGCTCCCAAGAGACCCAGTACTTC. Amino acids: CASSGSGSQETQYF.

This clonotype was seen only once. This rearrangement joins TRBV20-1 to TRBJ2-5; D not certain. V was trimmed by 2 bases and J by 5 bases, leaving 18 bases between them. CDR1 is DFQATT and CDR2 is SNEGSKA in the germline V gene (reference sequence). The CDR3 length is 15 residues. This CDR3 reads CSARPFGRLIETQYF. The CDR3 DNA reads as TGCAGTGCTAGACCCTTTGGACGGTTAATTGAGACCCAGTACTTC.

The rearrangement joins TRBV20-1 to TRBJ2-1, with D tentatively TRBD2 (5 bases). CDR3 length equals 12 residues. Germline V CDR1 and CDR2: DFQATT, SNEGSKA (reference sequence). V was clipped by 1 base and J by 9 bases, with 10 bases between them. CDR3 residues: CSARVGVGEQFF. CDR3 in DNA: TGCAGTGCTAGAGTCGGGGTGGGTGAGCAGTTCTTC.

This chain links TRBV12-3 or TRBV12-4 with TRBJ2-6; D ambiguous. The CDR3 is 14 residues long. The germline V and J ends were trimmed by 6 bases and 4 bases, with 10 bases remaining between them. CDR3 sequence reads: CASSLLGGANVLTF. In DNA form, the CDR3 reads TGTGCCAGCAGCCTCCTGGGGGGGGCCAACGTCCTGACTTTC.

The J gene is TRBJ1-4, the V gene TRBV2; weak D call: TRBD1 (6 bases). Trimming took off 5 bases at V and 10 bases at J, with 20 bases between the two ends. The CDR3 is 15 residues long. CDR1 is SNHLY and CDR2 is FYNNEI in the germline V gene. CDR3 sequence reads: CASSPQGPEHGKLFF. Written as DNA, the CDR3 is TGTGCCAGCAGTCCCCAGGGGCCCGAACATGGAAAACTGTTTTTT.

The chain carries TRBV2 and TRBJ1-5; D unresolved. Trimming removed 3 bases from V and 3 bases from J, with 9 bases in between. In germline, CDR1 is SNHLY, CDR2 FYNNEI. CDR3 size: 14 residues. CDR3 sequence reads: CASSDRRVNQPQHF. The CDR3 coding sequence is TGTGCCAGCAGTGACCGGAGGGTCAATCAGCCCCAGCATTTT.

This chain uses TRBV5-1 with TRBJ2-3; D possibly corresponds to TRBD2 (5 bases). Germline CDR1 and CDR2: SGHRS and YFSETQ. Trimming pared 0 bases from V and 0 bases from J, leaving 8 bases between. The CDR3 has 15 residues. This CDR3 is CASSLDGVSTDTQYF. In nucleotides, the CDR3 is TGCGCCAGCAGCTTGGACGGGGTGAGCACAGATACGCAGTATTTT.

This sequence joins TRBV30 and TRBJ1-1; D might be TRBD1 (6 bases). CDR3 length equals 13 residues. From germline, CDR1 is GTSNPN and CDR2 SVGIG (reference sequence). V shed 3 bases and J shed 1 base, with 9 bases lying between them. CDR3 in amino acids: CAWSSQGNTEAFF. The CDR3 bases are TGTGCCTGGAGCTCACAGGGGAACACTGAAGCTTTCTTT. Filled out from reference TRBV30 and TRBJ1-1, the complete variable domain reads SQTIHQWPATLVQPVGSPLSLECTVEGTSNPNLYWYRQAAGRGLQLLFYSVGIGQISSEVPQNLSASRPQDRQFILSSKKLLLSDSGFYLCAWSSQGNTEAFFGQGTRLTVV.

J is TRBJ2-1 and V is TRBV20-1, with D possibly called TRBD1 or TRBD2 (6 bases each). Germline CDR1 is DFQATT and CDR2 is SNEGSKA (reference sequence). The CDR3 length is 13 residues. V dropped 6 bases and J dropped 5 bases, with 14 bases sitting between them. CDR3 DNA sequence: TGCAGTGCCCTCCCGGGGGCCAACAATGAGCAGTTCTTC. Amino acids: CSALPGANNEQFF.

This chain links TRBV15 with TRBJ2-5; 8 bases are shared with TRBD2. The CDR3 sequence is 18 residues long. V was pared by 3 bases and J by 5 bases, with 17 bases of the junction left unmatched. CDR1 is LNHNV and CDR2 is YYDKDF in the germline V gene (reference sequence). CDR3 in amino acids: CATSSPDSGTSRRETQYF. The CDR3 DNA reads as TGTGCCACCAGCAGCCCCGATTCCGGGACTAGTCGTCGGGAGACCCAGTACTTC.

The chain couples TRBV20-1 to TRBJ1-2; 7 nucleotides align to TRBD1. The CDR3 has 13 residues. Germline CDR1 reads DFQATT; CDR2 reads SNEGSKA (reference sequence). Trimming cost V 7 bases and J 6 bases; bases outside gene matches: 11. The CDR3 loop is CSGSPTGDDGYTF. Here the CDR3 DNA reads TGCAGTGGTAGCCCTACAGGGGATGATGGCTACACCTTC.

This sequence joins TRBV19 and TRBJ1-4, with D possibly matching TRBD1 (5 bases). Per germline, CDR1 LNHDA and CDR2 SQIVND (reference sequence). The CDR3 runs 15 residues. The V end was cut by 2 bases, the J end by 4 bases, with 11 bases between. The CDR3, as DNA: TGTGCCAGTAGTATATTGTCCAGGGATAATGAAAAACTGTTTTTT. Translating it yields CASSILSRDNEKLFF.

The chain joins TRBV20-1 to TRBJ2-6; 7 bases map to TRBD1. The CDR3 runs 17 residues. V lost 2 bases and J lost 0; bases outside the gene matches: 7. The germline V gene encodes CDR1 DFQATT and CDR2 SNEGSKA (reference sequence). CDR3 residues: CSARTPGGVSGANVLTF. For the CDR3, the DNA is TGCAGTGCTAGAACCCCAGGGGGTGTCTCTGGGGCCAACGTCCTGACTTTC.

V and J are TRBV5-6 and TRBJ1-4; possible D gene TRBD1, 6 bases. This CDR3 contains 14 residues. V was shortened by 1 base and J by 7 bases, with 11 bases between the two germline ends. CDR1 and CDR2 (germline): SGHDT, YYEEEE. For the CDR3, the DNA is TGTGCCAGCAGCTTGTGGGGGGCGGCTGAAAAACTGTTTTTT. Protein product: CASSLWGAAEKLFF.

This clonotype came up once. The chain joins TRBV13 to TRBJ1-1; D is possibly TRBD1 (5 bases). V lost 2 bases and J 4 bases, leaving 14 bases between the germline ends. The germline V gene encodes CDR1 PRHDT and CDR2 FYEKMQ (reference sequence). This CDR3 spans 15 amino acids. The CDR3 sequence: CASSLLAGQGTEAFF. CDR3 bases: TGTGCCAGCAGCTTATTGGCCGGCCAGGGCACTGAAGCTTTCTTT.

The chain couples TRBV29-1 to TRBJ1-2; a possible D gene is TRBD1 (6 bases). CDR3 size: 12 residues. Trimming shortened V by 6 bases and J by 12 bases, and 20 bases separated the two germline ends. Germline-derived CDR1 and CDR2 are SQVTM and ANQGSEA. In nucleotides, the CDR3 is TGCAGCGTGAGAACTGAGGGGGGCATGCACACCTTC. Translation: CSVRTEGGMHTF. The whole variable domain, filled in from reference TRBV29-1 and TRBJ1-2, reads SAVISQKPSRDICQRGTSLTIQCQVDSQVTMMFWYRQQPGQSLTLIATANQGSEATYESGFVIDKFPISRPNLTFSTLTVSNMSPEDSSIYLCSVRTEGGMHTFGSGTRLTVV.

V is TRBV5-1 and J is TRBJ2-1; 8 bases agree with TRBD2. CDR1 and CDR2 (germline): SGHRS, YFSETQ. V gave up 6 bases and J gave up 9 bases; unmatched junction bases: 14. The CDR3 runs to 15 residues. The CDR3 sequence is CASNSAGALQPEQFF. The CDR3 DNA sequence: TGCGCCAGCAACTCAGCGGGGGCCCTGCAGCCTGAGCAGTTCTTC.

The chain recombines TRBV5-6 with TRBJ2-4; tentatively, D is TRBD1 or TRBD2 (7 bases each). Germline V gene sequence: CDR1 SGHDT, CDR2 YYEEEE. Trimming removed 4 bases from V and 0 bases from J, with 11 bases in between. The CDR3 consists of 15 residues. As DNA, the CDR3 is TGTGCCAGCAGCCAGGGGGGGTTAGCCAAAAACATTCAGTACTTC. As protein: CASSQGGLAKNIQYF.

The chain uses TRBV7-3 and TRBJ2-5; D might be TRBD1 (6 bases). Trimming removed 5 bases at V and 1 base at J, with 8 bases between. The CDR3 consists of 13 residues. CDR1 is SGHTA, CDR2 FQGTGA, per germline. The CDR3: CASSQGSQETQYF. Written as DNA, the CDR3 is TGTGCCAGCAGCCAGGGGTCCCAAGAGACCCAGTACTTC.

This clonotype occurred once. This chain joins TRBV2 and TRBJ2-2; D possibly matches TRBD1 or TRBD2 (6 bases each). Germline lookup yields CDR1 SNHLY and CDR2 FYNNEI. This CDR3 region has 16 residues. The V end lost 4 bases, the J end lost 1 base, and 13 bases lay between the germline ends. As DNA, the CDR3 is TGTGCCAGCAGTGTACGGGGGCTACAGAACACCGGGGAGCTGTTTTTT. It translates to CASSVRGLQNTGELFF.

This chain links TRBV9 with TRBJ2-1, with 14 nucleotides matching TRBD2. The CDR3 runs to 15 residues. V lost 6 bases, J lost 8 bases, and 7 bases stayed unmatched. Per the germline V gene, CDR1 is SGDLS and CDR2 is YYNGEE. This chain's CDR3 is CASTPTSGGAYEQFF. Written as DNA, the CDR3 is TGTGCCAGCACCCCGACTAGCGGGGGGGCCTATGAGCAGTTCTTC.

This clonotype was seen once. The chain carries TRBV29-1 and TRBJ2-1; D could derive from TRBD1 or TRBD2 (5 bases each). The germline V and J ends were trimmed by 7 bases and 0 bases, with 10 bases remaining between them. Germline V gene data show CDR1 as SQVTM and CDR2 as ANQGSEA. This CDR3 spans 13 amino acids. CDR3 sequence reads: CSAGTLSYNEQFF. CDR3 nucleotide sequence: TGCAGCGCCGGGACCCTCTCCTACAATGAGCAGTTCTTC.

The rearrangement links TRBV2 to TRBJ2-7; D remains unclear. The CDR3 loop spans 13 amino acids. V gave up 8 bases and J gave up 3 bases, with 14 bases separating them. The germline CDR1 and CDR2 sequences are SNHLY and FYNNEI. The CDR3 sequence is CASRNYVGYEQYF. The CDR3 coding sequence is TGTGCCAGCCGTAATTACGTGGGCTACGAGCAGTACTTC.

The rearrangement uses TRBV19 and TRBJ2-5; D perhaps matches TRBD1 (6 bases). Trimming removed 3 bases from V and 2 bases from J, with 10 bases in between. Germline-derived CDR1 and CDR2 are LNHDA and SQIVND (reference sequence). CDR3 size: 14 residues. Here the CDR3 reads CASSMIGQQETQYF. For the CDR3, the DNA is TGTGCCAGTAGTATGATTGGACAGCAAGAGACCCAGTACTTC. Variable domain in full (rest from reference TRBV19 and TRBJ2-5): DGGITQSPKYLFRKEGQNVTLSCEQNLNHDAMYWYRQDPGQGLRLIYYSQIVNDFQKGDIAEGYSVSREKKESFPLTVTSAQKNPTAFYLCASSMIGQQETQYFGPGTRLLVL.